The rows below give T cell receptor beta chains drawn from one sample of a study of cytomegalovirus exposure and HLA in healthy donors. Measured with immunoSEQ multiplex PCR; TCRdb has only the in-frame clones, and not every one. In the table there are about 190,000 clones, around 86% of which are singletons. Sample: PBMCs. These receptors originate from a woman in her forties or fifties in good health and CMV-seropositive. CDR3s include the opening cysteine and the closing phenylalanine or tryptophan. D genes are given only for firm matches.

V: TRBV11-2
J: TRBJ2-5
D: TRBD1
DNA: TGTGCCAGCAGCTCCCAGCCGGACAGGGCAGAGACCCAGTACTTC
CDR3: CASSSQPDRAETQYF

V: TRBV6-1
J: TRBJ2-3
D: .
DNA: TGTGCCAGCAGATCCTTTGGGGGCGCAGATACGCAGTATTTT
CDR3: CASRSFGGADTQYF

V: TRBV4-1
J: TRBJ2-5
D: TRBD2
DNA: TGCGCCAGCAGCCAAGCTAGCGGGGAACTCCAAGAGACCCAGTACTTC
CDR3: CASSQASGELQETQYF

V: TRBV10-3
J: TRBJ1-1
D: TRBD1
DNA: TGTGCCATCAGGAGACAGGGGGGCACTGAAGCTTTCTTT
CDR3: CAIRRQGGTEAFF

V: TRBV6-5
J: TRBJ2-2
D: TRBD1
DNA: TGTGCCAGCAGTTACGGCGGGGCAGGGGGCGGCGGGGAGCTGTTTTTT
CDR3: CASSYGGAGGGGELFF

V: TRBV5-1
J: TRBJ2-7
D: .
DNA: TGCGCCAGCAGACTAGGACAGCTTACCTACGAGCAGTACTTC
CDR3: CASRLGQLTYEQYF

V: TRBV6-4
J: TRBJ2-3
D: .
DNA: TGTTCCAGCAGTGACTCGGTGGGGCCAGATACGCAGTATTTT
CDR3: CSSSDSVGPDTQYF

V: TRBV6-4
J: TRBJ2-7
D: TRBD1
DNA: TGTGCCAGCAGTGAATCGCCAGGGGGTTCCTACGAGCAGTACTTC
CDR3: CASSESPGGSYEQYF

V: TRBV25-1
J: TRBJ2-7
D: .
DNA: TGTGCCAGCAGTAGTACGGGAGAGCAGTACTTC
CDR3: CASSSTGEQYF

V: TRBV15
J: TRBJ2-5
D: .
DNA: TGTGCCACCAGCAGGGCCAGGCACGAGACCCAGTACTTC
CDR3: CATSRARHETQYF